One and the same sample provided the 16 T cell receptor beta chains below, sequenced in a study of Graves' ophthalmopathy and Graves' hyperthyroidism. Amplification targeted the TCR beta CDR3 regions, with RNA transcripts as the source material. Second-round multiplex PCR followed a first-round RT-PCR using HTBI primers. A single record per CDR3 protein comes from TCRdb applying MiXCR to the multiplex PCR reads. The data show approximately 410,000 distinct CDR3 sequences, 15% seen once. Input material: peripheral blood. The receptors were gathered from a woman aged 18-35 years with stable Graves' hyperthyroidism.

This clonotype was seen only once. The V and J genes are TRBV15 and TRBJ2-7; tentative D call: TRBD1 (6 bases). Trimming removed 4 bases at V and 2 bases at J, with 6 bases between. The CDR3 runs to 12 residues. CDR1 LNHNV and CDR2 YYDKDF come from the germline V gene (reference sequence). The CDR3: CATSTGAYEQYF. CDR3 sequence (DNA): TGTGCCACCAGCACAGGGGCCTACGAGCAGTACTTC.

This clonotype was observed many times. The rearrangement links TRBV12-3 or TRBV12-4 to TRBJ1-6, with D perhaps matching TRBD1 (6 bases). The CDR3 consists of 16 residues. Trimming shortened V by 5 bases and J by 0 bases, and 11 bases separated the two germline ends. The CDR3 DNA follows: TGTGCCAGCAGTCTCAGGGGCGGCTCCTATAATTCACCCCTCCACTTT. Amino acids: CASSLRGGSYNSPLHF.

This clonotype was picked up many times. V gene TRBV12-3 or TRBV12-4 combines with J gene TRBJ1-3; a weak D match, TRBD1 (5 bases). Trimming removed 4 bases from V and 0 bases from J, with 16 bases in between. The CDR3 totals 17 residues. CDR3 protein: CASSSYDRWSSGNTIYF. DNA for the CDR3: TGTGCCAGCAGTTCCTATGACAGATGGAGCTCTGGAAACACCATATATTTT.

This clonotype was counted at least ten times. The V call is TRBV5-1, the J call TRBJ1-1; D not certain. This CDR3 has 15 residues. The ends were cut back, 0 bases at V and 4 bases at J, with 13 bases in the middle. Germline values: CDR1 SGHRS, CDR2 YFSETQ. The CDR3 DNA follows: TGCGCCAGCAGCTTGGTGCTGGGCAAGGGCACTGAAGCTTTCTTT. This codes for CASSLVLGKGTEAFF.

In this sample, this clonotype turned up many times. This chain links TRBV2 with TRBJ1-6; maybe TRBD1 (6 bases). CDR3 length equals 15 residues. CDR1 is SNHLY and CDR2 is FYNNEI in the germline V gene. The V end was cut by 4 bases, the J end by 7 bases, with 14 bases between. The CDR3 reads CASSVNRAVNSPLHF. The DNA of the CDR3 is TGTGCCAGCAGTGTTAACAGGGCGGTAAATTCACCCCTCCACTTT.

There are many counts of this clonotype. In DNA form, the CDR3 reads TGTGCCAGCAGCCCCCTTGGGGGGCTGGGAGAGACCCAGTACTTC. The encoded protein is CASSPLGGLGETQYF. The chain links TRBV12-3 or TRBV12-4 to TRBJ2-5; D tentatively fits TRBD1 or TRBD2 (6 bases each). The CDR3 is 15 residues long. Trimming took off 6 bases at V and 4 bases at J, with 18 bases between the two ends.

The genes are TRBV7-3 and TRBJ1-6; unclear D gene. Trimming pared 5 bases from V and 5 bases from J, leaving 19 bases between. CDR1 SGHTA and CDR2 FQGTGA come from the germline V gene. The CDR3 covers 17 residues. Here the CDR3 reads CASSLLGRRSNNSPLHF. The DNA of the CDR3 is TGTGCCAGCAGCCTCCTGGGGAGAAGAAGTAATAATTCACCCCTCCACTTT.

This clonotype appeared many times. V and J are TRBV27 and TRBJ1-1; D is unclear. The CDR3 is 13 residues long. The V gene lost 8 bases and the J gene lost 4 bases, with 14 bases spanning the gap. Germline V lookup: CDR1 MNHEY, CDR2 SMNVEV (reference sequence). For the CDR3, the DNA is TGTGCCAGCCGACCCCCGTCTAGCACTGAAGCTTTCTTT. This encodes CASRPPSSTEAFF.

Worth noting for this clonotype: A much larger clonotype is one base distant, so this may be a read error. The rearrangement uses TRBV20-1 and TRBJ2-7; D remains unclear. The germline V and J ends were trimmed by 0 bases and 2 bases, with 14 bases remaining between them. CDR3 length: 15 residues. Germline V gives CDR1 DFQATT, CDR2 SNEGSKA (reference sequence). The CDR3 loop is CSARDLRLGAYEQYV. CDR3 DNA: TGCAGTGCTAGAGATCTTCGGCTAGGCGCCTACGAGCAGTACGTC.

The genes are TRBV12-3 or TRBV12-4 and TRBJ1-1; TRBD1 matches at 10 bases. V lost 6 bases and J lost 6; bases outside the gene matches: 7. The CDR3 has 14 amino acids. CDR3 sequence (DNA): TGTGCCAGCAGCCTGACAGGGGGCGCGGCTGAAGCTTTCTTT. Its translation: CASSLTGGAAEAFF.

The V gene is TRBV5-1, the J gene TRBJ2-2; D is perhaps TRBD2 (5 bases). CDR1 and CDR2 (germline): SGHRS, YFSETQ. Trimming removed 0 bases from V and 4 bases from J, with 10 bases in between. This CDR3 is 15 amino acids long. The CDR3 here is CASSLAGSGTGELFF. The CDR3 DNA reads TGCGCCAGCAGCTTGGCGGGGAGTGGCACCGGGGAGCTGTTTTTT.

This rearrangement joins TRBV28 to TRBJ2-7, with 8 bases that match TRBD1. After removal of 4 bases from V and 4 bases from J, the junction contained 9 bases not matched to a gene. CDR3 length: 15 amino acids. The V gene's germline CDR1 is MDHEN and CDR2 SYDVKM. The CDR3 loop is CASSSPGQVIYEQYF. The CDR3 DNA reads TGTGCCAGCAGTTCCCCGGGACAGGTCATATACGAGCAGTACTTC.

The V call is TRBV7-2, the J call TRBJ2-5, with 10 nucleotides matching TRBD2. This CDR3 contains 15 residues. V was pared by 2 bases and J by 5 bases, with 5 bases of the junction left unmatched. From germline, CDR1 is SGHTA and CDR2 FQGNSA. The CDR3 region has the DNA TGTGCCAGCAGCTTAATGGCTAGCGGGGGCGAGACCCAGTACTTC. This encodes CASSLMASGGETQYF.

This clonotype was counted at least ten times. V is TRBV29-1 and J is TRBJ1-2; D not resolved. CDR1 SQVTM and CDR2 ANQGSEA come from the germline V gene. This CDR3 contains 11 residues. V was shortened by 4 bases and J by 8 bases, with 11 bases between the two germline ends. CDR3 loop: CSVGAGRGYTF. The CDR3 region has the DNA TGCAGCGTTGGAGCGGGTAGAGGCTACACCTTC.

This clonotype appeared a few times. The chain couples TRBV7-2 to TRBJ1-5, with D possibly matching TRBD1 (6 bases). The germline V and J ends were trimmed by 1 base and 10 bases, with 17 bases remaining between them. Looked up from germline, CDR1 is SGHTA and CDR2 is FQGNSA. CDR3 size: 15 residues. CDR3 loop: CASSLGPGGPPPQHF. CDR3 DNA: TGTGCCAGCAGCTTAGGCCCGGGGGGCCCCCCACCCCAGCATTTT.

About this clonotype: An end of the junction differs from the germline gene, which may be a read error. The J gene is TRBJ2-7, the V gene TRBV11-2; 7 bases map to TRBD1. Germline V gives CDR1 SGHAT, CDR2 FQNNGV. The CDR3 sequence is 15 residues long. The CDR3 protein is CASKRGGWSSHEQYF. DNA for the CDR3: TGTGCCAGCAAAAGAGGGGGCTGGAGCTCCCACGAGCAGTACTTC.